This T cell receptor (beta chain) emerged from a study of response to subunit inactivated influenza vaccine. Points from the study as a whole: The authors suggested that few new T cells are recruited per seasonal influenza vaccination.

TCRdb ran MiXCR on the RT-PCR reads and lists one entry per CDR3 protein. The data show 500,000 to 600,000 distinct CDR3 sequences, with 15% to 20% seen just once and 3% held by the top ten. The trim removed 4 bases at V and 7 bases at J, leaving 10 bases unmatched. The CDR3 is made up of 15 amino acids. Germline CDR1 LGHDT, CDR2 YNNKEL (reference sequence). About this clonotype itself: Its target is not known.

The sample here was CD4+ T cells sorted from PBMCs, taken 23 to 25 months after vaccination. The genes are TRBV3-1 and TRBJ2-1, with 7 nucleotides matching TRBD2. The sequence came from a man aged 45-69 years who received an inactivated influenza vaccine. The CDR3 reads CASSPRNGGWNEQFF. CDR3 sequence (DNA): TGTGCCAGCAGCCCCAGGAACGGGGGGTGGAATGAGCAGTTCTTC.